This T cell receptor (beta chain) was retrieved from a study of control samples from healthy donors and cancer patients. Libraries were prepared by immunoSEQ multiplex PCR; TCRdb keeps only in-frame clonotypes and omits some of them. Of 100,000 to 150,000 clones listed, 92% were seen once; the top ten hold approximately 2%. V shed 0 bases, J shed 5 bases, and the junction held 5 bases outside the gene matches. Germline-derived CDR1 and CDR2 are SGHTA and FQGNSA. The CDR3 consists of 15 residues. This clone was seen more than once but under ten times. This TCR was sampled from a woman aged 45-59 years in good health. The sequencing sample was made of blood. The rearrangement joins TRBV7-2 to TRBJ1-2, with TRBD1 identical over 8 bases. CDR3 in DNA: TGTGCCAGCAGCTTAGCTCAGGGGGCCCGTTATGGCTACACCTTC. Translated: CASSLAQGARYGYTF.